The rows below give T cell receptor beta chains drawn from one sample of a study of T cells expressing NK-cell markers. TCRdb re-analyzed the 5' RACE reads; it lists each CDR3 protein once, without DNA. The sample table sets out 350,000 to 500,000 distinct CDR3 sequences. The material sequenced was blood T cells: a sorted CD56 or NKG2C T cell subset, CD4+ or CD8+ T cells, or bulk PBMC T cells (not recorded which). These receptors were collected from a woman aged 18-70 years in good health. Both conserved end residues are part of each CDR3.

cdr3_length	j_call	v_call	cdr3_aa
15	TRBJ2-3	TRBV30	CAWRGVAGGRDTQYF
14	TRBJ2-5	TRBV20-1	CSAPRGRISETQYF
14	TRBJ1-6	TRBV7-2	CASSLRQLNSPLHF
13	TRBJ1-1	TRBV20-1	CSLRGQGNTEAFF
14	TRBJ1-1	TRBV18	CASSPSQTDTEAFF
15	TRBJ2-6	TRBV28	CASSRPASGANVLTF
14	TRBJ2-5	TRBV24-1	CATSDMEERETQYF
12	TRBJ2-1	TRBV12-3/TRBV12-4	CASAPEGDEQFF
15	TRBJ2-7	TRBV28	CASSYHLGQGGEQYF
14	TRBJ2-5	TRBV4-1	CASSQVYYQETQYF
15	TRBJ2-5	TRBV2	CASSEDGGRKKTQYF
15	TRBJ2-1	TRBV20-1	CSALLLAGGRGEQFF
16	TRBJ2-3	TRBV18	CASSPGSGGITDTQYF
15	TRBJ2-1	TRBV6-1	CASSEDSFSYNEQFF
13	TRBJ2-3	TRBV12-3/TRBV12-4	CASSGQPTDTQYF
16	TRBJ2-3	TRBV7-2	CASSSLMRGLTDTQYF
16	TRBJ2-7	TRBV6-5	CASSYEGGGRSYEQYF
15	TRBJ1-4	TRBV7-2	CASSLNSATNEKLFF
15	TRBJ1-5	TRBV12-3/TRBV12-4	CASSFPGAGNQPQHF
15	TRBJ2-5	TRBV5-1	CASSLLGQSKETQYF
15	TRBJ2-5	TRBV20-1	CSARDASGPGETQYF
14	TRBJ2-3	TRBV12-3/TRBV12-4	CASRDSIPTDTQYF
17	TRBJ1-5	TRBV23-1	CASSRGRTQGPIGPQHF
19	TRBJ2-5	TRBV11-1	CASSLALGLAGGSQETQYF
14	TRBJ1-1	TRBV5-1	CASTYDRANTEAFF
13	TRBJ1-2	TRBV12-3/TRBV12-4	CASSPWGDYGYTF
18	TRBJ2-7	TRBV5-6	CASSLAGPFSGGFYEQYF
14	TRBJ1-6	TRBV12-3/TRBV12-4	CASSGGTGDSPLHF
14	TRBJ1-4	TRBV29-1	CSVGGSASNEKLFF
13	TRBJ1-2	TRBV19	CASSAGANYGYTF
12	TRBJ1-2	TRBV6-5	CASSADRGQNTF
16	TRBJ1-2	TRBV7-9	CASSFDRDSDNYGYTF
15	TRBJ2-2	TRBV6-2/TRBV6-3	CASSYSVLETGELFF
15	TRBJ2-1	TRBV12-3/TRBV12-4	CASSLGTKSMGEQFF
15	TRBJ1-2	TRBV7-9	CASTPEPEANYGYTF
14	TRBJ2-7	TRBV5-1	CASSLSWTADEQYF
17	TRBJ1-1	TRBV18	CASSPGTGSPQNTEAFF
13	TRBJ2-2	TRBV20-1	CSASSRLAGELFF
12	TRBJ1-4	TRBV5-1	CASRNSEEKLFF
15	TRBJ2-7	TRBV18	CASSPGTGGGYEQYF
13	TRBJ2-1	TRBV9	CASSVEKPNEQFF
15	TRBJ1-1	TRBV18	CASSPLAVEITEAFF
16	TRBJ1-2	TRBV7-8	CASSSVSGTPSYGYTF
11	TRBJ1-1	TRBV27	CASSLAGEAFF
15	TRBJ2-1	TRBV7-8	CASSLVWGSYNEQFF
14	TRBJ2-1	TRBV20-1	CSATPTWGAREQFF
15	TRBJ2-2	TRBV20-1	CSAPGGTTWSGELFF
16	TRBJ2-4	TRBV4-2	CASSQAGGTPKNIQYF
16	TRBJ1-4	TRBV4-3	CASSEDRLTTNEKLFF
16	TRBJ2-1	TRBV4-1	CASSQDIAGAYNEQFF
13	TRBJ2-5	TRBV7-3	CASSQREGGTQYF